The 7 T cell receptor beta chains below all came from one sample that was sequenced in a study of blood T cell repertoires in COVID-19. Assay used: immunoSEQ multiplex PCR; TCRdb lists only in-frame clones, some missing. The data show about 400,000 clones, with roughly 89% seen just once and 1.7% held by the top ten. The sequencing sample was made of PBMCs or T cells enriched from blood (not recorded which). Receptors originate from a woman aged 25 to 39 who had recovered from COVID-19.

This clone showed up just once. V usage is TRBV6-1 and J usage is TRBJ1-2; D unclear. CDR1 and CDR2 (germline): MNHNS, SASEGT. This CDR3 has 12 amino acids. V gave up 3 bases and J gave up 6 bases, with 8 bases separating them. CDR3: CASSDGLHGYTF. The CDR3 nucleotides are TGTGCCAGCAGTGACGGTCTTCATGGCTACACCTTC.

This clone was seen a handful of times. The chain is built from TRBV3-1 (or the pseudogene TRBV3-2) and TRBJ1-1; D gene ambiguous. Deletions cut 1 base from V and 0 bases from J, with 9 bases between. The CDR3 runs to 15 residues. Per germline, CDR1 LGHDT and CDR2 YNNKEL (reference sequence). CDR3: CASSQGPGMNTEAFF. For the CDR3, the DNA is TGTGCCAGCAGCCAAGGCCCGGGGATGAACACTGAAGCTTTCTTT.

The rearrangement joins TRBV12-3 or TRBV12-4 to TRBJ1-1; D gene ambiguous. Between the trimmed V and J ends, which lost 4 bases and 3 bases, there was a span of 9 bases. This CDR3 spans 13 amino acids. CDR3 bases: TGTGCCAGCAGTTATGGGCAGGACACTGAAGCTTTCTTT. Translated: CASSYGQDTEAFF.

The rearrangement links TRBV28 to TRBJ1-3; a weak D match, TRBD1 (6 bases). In germline, CDR1 is MDHEN, CDR2 SYDVKM. V lost 3 bases, J lost 4 bases, and 10 bases lay in between. CDR3 length: 14 amino acids. CDR3 in amino acids: CASSLGAAGNTIYF. The DNA of the CDR3 is TGTGCCAGCAGTTTGGGGGCAGCCGGAAACACCATATATTTT.

The chain couples TRBV6-5 to TRBJ2-7; 9 bases align to TRBD1. The CDR3 length is 13 residues. The V gene's germline CDR1 is MNHEY and CDR2 SVGAGI. V shed 6 bases and J 2 bases; nucleotides not matched to a gene: 2. The CDR3 sequence: CASSHRGPYEQYF. Here the CDR3 DNA reads TGTGCCAGCAGCCACAGGGGGCCCTACGAGCAGTACTTC.

This sequence joins TRBV7-2 and TRBJ2-7; weak D call: TRBD2 (5 bases). V gave up 4 bases and J gave up 3 bases, with 13 bases separating them. The germline CDR1 and CDR2 sequences are SGHTA and FQGNSA. This CDR3 is 14 amino acids long. The CDR3 DNA reads TGTGCCAGCAGCTCCGGTTCGGGGAGCTACGAGCAGTACTTC. Translating gives CASSSGSGSYEQYF.

The V and J genes are TRBV29-1 and TRBJ2-7; D is perhaps TRBD2 (5 bases). Germline values: CDR1 SQVTM, CDR2 ANQGSEA. This CDR3 has 13 residues. V lost 6 bases to trimming and J lost 1 base, with 13 bases between them. The CDR3 DNA reads TGCAGCGTACGGAGGAGTAAGTCCTACGAGCAGTACTTC. It specifies CSVRRSKSYEQYF.